This T cell receptor beta chain was identified in a study of vaccination and CD4 T cells after COVID-19. Study summary: The stimulating agents, overlapping spike peptides, came from SARS-CoV-2, HCoV-NL63, HCoV-OC43 and HCoV-229E.

Regarding the study as a whole: Relatively few convalescent patients were studied; early post-infection timepoints were not included. Reactive clonotype counts went from median approximately 20 after infection to 35 to 40 after vaccination, nonsignificantly.

Treatment here: approximately nine-day PBMC culture with coronavirus spike peptide pools or control peptides (ViraFEST assay). Half-medium changes with fresh IL-2 medium occurred on days 3 and 7. As regards this clonotype: Its specificity is unknown.

CDR1 MGHDK and CDR2 SYGVNS come from the germline V gene. Trimming pared 6 bases from V and 10 bases from J, leaving 19 bases between. The CDR3 spans 14 residues. Sequenced with the Oncomine TCR Beta short-read assay was DNA taken from cultured CD4+ T cells. In TCRdb, the PCR reads were re-called with MiXCR into one record per CDR3 protein. Of approximately 11,000 distinct CDR3 sequences listed, 70% were seen once; the top ten hold approximately 12%. Sequencing was done on a sample of CD4+ T cells from blood, cultured in vitro. The clonotype originates from a human donor who had recovered from COVID-19. V gene TRBV25-1 combines with J gene TRBJ2-1; the D gene could be TRBD1 or TRBD2 (5 bases each). The CDR3 region is CASSFGTPWEEQFF. CDR3 DNA sequence: TGTGCCAGCAGCTTTGGGACCCCCTGGGAGGAGCAGTTCTTC.